These 20 T cell receptor beta chains originate from one sample sequenced in a study of T cells in Graves' hyperthyroidism and ophthalmopathy. The source material, RNA transcripts, was used to amplify TCR beta CDR3 regions. HTBI primers were employed in a first-round RT-PCR of the TCR CDR3. MiXCR, run by TCRdb on the multiplex PCR reads, gives a single entry per CDR3 protein. The profile shows fewer than 250,000 distinct CDR3 sequences, 16% of them singletons. The sequenced sample was blood. The source of these receptors is a woman younger than 30 with Graves' ophthalmopathy.

This clonotype showed up many times. The chain combines TRBV28 with TRBJ2-5, with D unresolved. The CDR3 totals 14 residues. Between the trimmed V and J ends, which lost 3 bases and 2 bases, there was a span of 10 bases. Germline V gene data show CDR1 as MDHEN and CDR2 as SYDVKM. CDR3 nucleotide sequence: TGTGCCAGCAGTTTTCCTGGGGTTCAAGAGACCCAGTACTTC. Translated, it gives CASSFPGVQETQYF.

Comment on this clonotype: A much larger clone sits a single nucleotide away, making a read error possible. The chain links TRBV6-2 or TRBV6-3 to TRBJ1-2, with unresolved D. Germline V gene sequence: CDR1 MNHEY, CDR2 SVGEGT. The CDR3 length is 14 residues. The CDR3 DNA follows: TGTGCCTGCAGTTATAAAGCGGGGAACTATGGCTACACCTTC. This gives the protein CACSYKAGNYGYTF.

This clonotype was counted at least ten times. V gene TRBV28 combines with J gene TRBJ1-4; possible D gene TRBD1, 5 bases. V lost 1 base to trimming and J lost 7 bases, with 10 bases between them. Germline V gives CDR1 MDHEN, CDR2 SYDVKM. CDR3 length: 14 amino acids. CDR3 coding DNA: TGTGCCAGCAGTTTATCCGGGGGAAGTGAAAAACTGTTTTTT. It specifies CASSLSGGSEKLFF.

This clonotype was counted at least ten times. Compared with germline, one end of the junction differs, possibly owing to a read error. The rearrangement joins TRBV18 to TRBJ2-7; the D is unclear. The length of the CDR3 is 14 residues. Germline V gene lookup returns CDR1 KGHSH and CDR2 LQKENI. The CDR3 DNA follows: TGTGCCGGCTCACCACCTATAGGGTTCGACGAGCAGTACTTC. It yields the protein CAGSPPIGFDEQYF.

This clonotype was counted many times. This chain uses TRBV7-9 with TRBJ1-1; 8 nucleotides align to TRBD1. Germline CDR1 SEHNR, CDR2 FQNEAQ (reference sequence). The ends lost 5 bases at V and 6 bases at J; junction bases unmatched: 8. The CDR3 totals 14 residues. The CDR3 bases are TGTGCCAGCAGCACCAATCCAGGGGGCCCTGAAGCTTTCTTT. Translation: CASSTNPGGPEAFF.

In this sample, this clonotype turned up many times. This chain links TRBV19 with TRBJ1-1; tentative D call: TRBD1 (6 bases). The CDR3 has 13 residues. V lost 9 bases and J 7 bases, leaving 18 bases between the germline ends. In germline, CDR1 is LNHDA, CDR2 SQIVND (reference sequence). In DNA, the CDR3 is TGTGCCAGCAGCCGGGACAAGGGGTTTGAAGCTTTCTTT. It codes for CASSRDKGFEAFF.

This clonotype was counted ten times or more. The chain employs TRBV2 and TRBJ1-1; a possible D gene is TRBD1 (6 bases). The germline V and J ends were trimmed by 5 bases and 4 bases, with 8 bases remaining between them. This CDR3 has 12 amino acids. CDR1 and CDR2 (germline): SNHLY, FYNNEI. The DNA for the CDR3 is TGTGCCAGCAGTACAGGGCCCACTGAAGCTTTCTTT. It translates to CASSTGPTEAFF.

This clonotype was found many times. The rearrangement uses TRBV7-2 and TRBJ1-2; 11 bases align to TRBD1. The CDR3 runs to 15 residues. The V gene's germline CDR1 is SGHTA and CDR2 FQGNSA. V was clipped by 5 bases and J by 5 bases; unmatched bases: 7. CDR3 region: CASSQGQGGIYGYTF. In DNA form, the CDR3 reads TGTGCCAGCAGCCAGGGACAGGGGGGGATATATGGCTACACCTTC.

In its sample, this clonotype was seen many times. The gene calls are TRBV5-5 and TRBJ2-7, with TRBD1 matching over 9 bases. Germline lookup yields CDR1 SGHKS and CDR2 YYEKEE (reference sequence). CDR3 length: 15 residues. V trimming: 2 bases; J trimming: 4 bases; junction bases outside the gene matches: 7. The CDR3 loop is CASSFETGGFYEQYF. CDR3 DNA: TGTGCCAGCAGCTTTGAGACAGGGGGTTTTTACGAGCAGTACTTC.

This rearrangement joins TRBV12-3 or TRBV12-4 to TRBJ1-3; 10 nucleotides line up with TRBD1. The V segment lost 8 bases and the J segment 4 bases; nucleotides outside the gene matches: 2. The CDR3 runs 13 residues. The CDR3 nucleotides read TGTGCCAGCGGGACAGGGGTAGGAAACACCATATATTTT. Translation gives CASGTGVGNTIYF.

The table lists this clonotype with many counts. This chain connects TRBV7-9 to TRBJ1-2; weak D call: TRBD1 (6 bases). The CDR3 has 13 amino acids. The germline CDR1 and CDR2 sequences are SEHNR and FQNEAQ (reference sequence). V was shortened by 1 base and J by 8 bases, with 11 bases between the two germline ends. The chain's CDR3 is CASSLEQGEGYTF. CDR3 coding DNA: TGTGCCAGCAGCTTAGAACAGGGCGAAGGCTACACCTTC.

This clonotype was seen at least ten times. The chain has TRBV5-1 and TRBJ2-5; TRBD2 is a possible D gene (5 bases). The CDR3 runs to 14 residues. Germline lookup yields CDR1 SGHRS and CDR2 YFSETQ. Trimming left V 2 bases short and J 3 bases short, with 11 bases between. The CDR3 here is CASSFSWGEETQYF. CDR3 bases: TGCGCCAGCAGCTTTTCTTGGGGAGAAGAGACCCAGTACTTC. Supplemented by reference TRBV5-1 and TRBJ2-5, the full variable domain reads KAGVTQTPRYLIKTRGQQVTLSCSPISGHRSVSWYQQTPGQGLQFLFEYFSETQRNKGNFPGRFSGRQFSNSRSEMNVSTLELGDSALYLCASSFSWGEETQYFGPGTRLLVL.

The chain joins TRBV2 to TRBJ1-2, with 12 bases matching TRBD1. Germline V lookup: CDR1 SNHLY, CDR2 FYNNEI. The CDR3 totals 16 residues. V lost 0 bases to trimming and J lost 5 bases; unmatched junction nucleotides: 4. CDR3 region: CASSEARDRGLYGYTF. For the CDR3, the DNA is TGTGCCAGCAGTGAAGCCCGGGACAGGGGGCTGTATGGCTACACCTTC.

This clonotype occurred a few times. The CDR3 nucleotides are TGTGCCAGCAGTGTGAATAGCGGGGTCACAGATACGCAGTATTTT. This codes for CASSVNSGVTDTQYF. This chain uses TRBV6-4 with TRBJ2-3, with TRBD2 matching 8 bases. In germline, CDR1 is MRHNA, CDR2 SNTAGT. Trimming removed 4 bases from V and 2 bases from J; junction bases left unmatched: 5. The CDR3 spans 15 residues.

This clonotype was seen ten or more times. The V call is TRBV19, the J call TRBJ2-1; no firm D call. V was clipped by 5 bases and J by 8 bases, with 16 bases between them. The CDR3 has 14 amino acids. Germline CDR1 and CDR2: LNHDA and SQIVND (reference sequence). CDR3 nucleotide sequence: TGTGCCAGTAGTTGGCCCTTCCGGGCAGATGAGCAGTTCTTC. Its protein product is CASSWPFRADEQFF. The variable domain in full, completed from reference TRBV19 and TRBJ2-1, reads DGGITQSPKYLFRKEGQNVTLSCEQNLNHDAMYWYRQDPGQGLRLIYYSQIVNDFQKGDIAEGYSVSREKKESFPLTVTSAQKNPTAFYLCASSWPFRADEQFFGPGTRLTVL.

In this sample, this clonotype turned up many times. J is TRBJ1-2 and V is TRBV20-1; 8 bases are shared with TRBD1. Germline values: CDR1 DFQATT, CDR2 SNEGSKA (reference sequence). V lost 5 bases to trimming and J lost 0 bases; unmatched junction nucleotides: 8. This CDR3 comprises 15 residues. The CDR3 coding sequence is TGCAGTGCTTCCCCGGGACAGGACGCTAACTATGGCTACACCTTC. Translating gives CSASPGQDANYGYTF.

Comments on this clonotype: This may be a read error, as it is one base from a much larger clone. The rearrangement joins TRBV20-1 to TRBJ1-5; D gene unclear. This CDR3 spans 13 amino acids. Germline-derived CDR1 and CDR2 are DFQATT and SNEGSKA (reference sequence). As DNA, the CDR3 is TGCAGTGCTAGAGGGCAGAGCAATCAGCTCCAGCATTTT. This encodes CSARGQSNQLQHF.

Note on this clonotype: An end of the junction differs from the germline gene, which may be a read error. This rearrangement joins TRBV9 to TRBJ2-1, with 10 bases lining up with TRBD2. CDR1 is SGDLS and CDR2 is YYNGEE in the germline V gene. This CDR3 comprises 15 residues. Here the CDR3 DNA reads TGTGCCAACAGCGCGTATCTAGCGGGGGAGAATGAGCAGTTCTTC. Translated, it gives CANSAYLAGENEQFF.

This clonotype was recorded at least ten times. This chain connects TRBV24-1 to TRBJ2-7; 9 bases line up with TRBD1. V dropped 1 base and J dropped 2; count of bases not matched to a gene: 2. The CDR3 loop spans 15 amino acids. The germline CDR1 and CDR2 sequences are KGHDR and SFDVKD. CDR3 region: CATSDFTGGAYEQYF. CDR3 bases: TGTGCCACCAGTGATTTTACAGGGGGCGCCTACGAGCAGTACTTC.

In this sample, this clonotype turned up many times. V usage is TRBV6-1 and J usage is TRBJ2-7; D is perhaps TRBD1 or TRBD2 (5 bases each). Trimming stripped 2 bases from V and 3 bases from J, with 11 bases between. Per germline, CDR1 MNHNS and CDR2 SASEGT. This CDR3 has 14 amino acids. CDR3 loop: CASSEQGRGYEQYF. The DNA of the CDR3 is TGTGCCAGCAGTGAACAGGGACGAGGCTACGAGCAGTACTTC.